Below are 15 T cell receptor beta chains sequenced from a single sample in a study of human T cells and chemical hapten exposure. TCRdb recomputed calls from the RACE reads with MiXCR, one row per CDR3 protein. Counted here are tens of thousands of distinct CDR3 sequences, about 6.6% occurring once; the ten biggest clones make up 1% to 1.5%. Time point here: patch test 2, 6 weeks after DPC sensitization. Treatment in this sample: therapeutic diphenylcyclopropenone sensitization with weekly scalp DPC. The sample here was whole blood, taken in connection with sensitization to the hapten diphenylcyclopropenone (DPC). Receptor source: a woman aged 25 to 39 with alopecia areata. Some clones in this sample may be carry-over from other donors' samples.

V usage is TRBV7-9 and J usage is TRBJ1-4; no clear D. The germline gives CDR1 SEHNR, CDR2 FQNEAQ (reference sequence). The CDR3 totals 14 residues. The V and J ends lost 5 bases and 3 bases respectively, with 10 bases between them. CDR3 sequence reads: CASSQIGPNEKLFF. CDR3 DNA: TGTGCCAGCAGCCAGATTGGACCTAATGAAAAACTGTTTTTT.

This clonotype was counted a few times. The rearrangement joins TRBV7-6 to TRBJ1-1; weak D call: TRBD1 (6 bases). Germline V gene lookup returns CDR1 SGHVS and CDR2 FNYEAQ. This CDR3 is built from 14 residues. Trimming stripped 5 bases from V and 4 bases from J, with 14 bases between. The CDR3 reads CASSEGGPGTEAFF. The CDR3 DNA follows: TGTGCCAGCAGCGAGGGGGGACCGGGCACTGAAGCTTTCTTT.

This clonotype has a handful of counts. The rearrangement links TRBV7-2 to TRBJ2-3; TRBD2 agrees at 9 bases. The CDR3 has 15 amino acids. CDR1 is SGHTA, CDR2 FQGNSA, per germline. Trimming at V came to 5 bases and at J to 5 bases, leaving 8 bases not matched to a gene. The CDR3: CASSPWRGGRDTQYF. Here the CDR3 DNA reads TGTGCCAGCAGCCCCTGGCGGGGGGGCCGAGATACGCAGTATTTT.

This clonotype was recorded at least ten times. The chain has TRBV6-4 and TRBJ2-3, with 10 bases matching TRBD2. This CDR3 has 14 amino acids. Looked up from germline, CDR1 is MRHNA and CDR2 is SNTAGT. Trimming cost V 5 bases and J 3 bases; bases outside gene matches: 2. The CDR3 loop reads CASSPSGGTDTQYF. In DNA, the CDR3 is TGTGCCAGCAGTCCTAGCGGGGGAACAGATACGCAGTATTTT.

This clonotype turned up a few times. The chain recombines TRBV7-2 with TRBJ2-7, with D possibly matching TRBD1 (6 bases). This CDR3 has 14 amino acids. Trimming removed 4 bases at V and 0 bases at J, with 10 bases between. The germline V gene has CDR1 SGHTA and CDR2 FQGNSA. The CDR3 DNA is TGTGCCAGCAGCTACGACAGGAGCTCCTACGAGCAGTACTTC. It yields the protein CASSYDRSSYEQYF.

This clonotype showed up just a few times. The chain carries TRBV5-8 and TRBJ1-6; 9 bases fit TRBD1. V shed 0 bases, J shed 8 bases, and the junction held 6 bases outside the gene matches. Germline V gene data show CDR1 as SGHTS and CDR2 as YDEGEE. The CDR3 is made up of 16 amino acids. The CDR3 bases are TGTGCCAGCAGCTTGGAACAGGGGGCGAGAGATTCACCCCTCCACTTT. It codes for CASSLEQGARDSPLHF.

The V gene is TRBV2, the J gene TRBJ1-2, with D perhaps matching TRBD1 (6 bases). The V and J ends lost 6 bases and 8 bases respectively, with 13 bases between them. The CDR3 contains 12 residues. Germline loops: CDR1 SNHLY, CDR2 FYNNEI. The CDR3 DNA reads as TGTGCCAGCAGGAACGCGGGGGCGGGCTACACCTTC. Translation gives CASRNAGAGYTF.

This clonotype was observed at least ten times. The chain joins TRBV3-1 to TRBJ1-2; D possibly corresponds to TRBD1 (5 bases). This CDR3 has 14 residues. Trimming stripped 1 base from V and 9 bases from J, with 15 bases between. Germline values: CDR1 LGHDT, CDR2 YNNKEL (reference sequence). The CDR3 nucleotides read TGTGCCAGCAGCCAAGCCATGAGGGGCGTAAGCTACACCTTC. Translating gives CASSQAMRGVSYTF.

This clonotype has at least ten counts. The rearrangement joins TRBV20-1 to TRBJ2-3; D remains ambiguous. Trimming pared 6 bases from V and 2 bases from J, leaving 9 bases between. CDR1 is DFQATT and CDR2 is SNEGSKA in the germline V gene (reference sequence). The CDR3 totals 12 residues. Here the CDR3 reads CSAERATDTQYF. The DNA for the CDR3 is TGCAGTGCCGAAAGGGCCACAGATACGCAGTATTTT.

This clonotype was seen many times. The chain combines TRBV6-6 with TRBJ2-7, with 8 bases lining up with TRBD2. Germline V gene data show CDR1 as MNHNY and CDR2 as SVGAGI (reference sequence). Trimming removed 7 bases from V and 0 bases from J; junction bases left unmatched: 5. The CDR3 is 14 amino acids. CDR3 nucleotide sequence: TGTGCCAGCACGTGGAGCGGGAGCTCCTACGAGCAGTACTTC. Residues: CASTWSGSSYEQYF.

The chain uses TRBV11-2 and TRBJ1-6; no clear D. The V end lost 5 bases, the J end lost 5 bases, and 7 bases lay between the germline ends. The CDR3 covers 13 residues. Germline V gene data show CDR1 as SGHAT and CDR2 as FQNNGV. The CDR3 DNA follows: TGTGCCAGCAGCATAGGGCATAATTCACCCCTCCACTTT. Translated: CASSIGHNSPLHF.

In this sample, this clonotype turned up many times. The rearrangement uses TRBV7-3 and TRBJ2-5, with D perhaps TRBD2 (6 bases). Trimming stripped 0 bases from V and 5 bases from J, with 13 bases between. CDR3 length equals 15 residues. Germline V CDR1 and CDR2: SGHTA, FQGTGA. CDR3 amino acids: CASSLTAGLGETQYF. DNA of the CDR3: TGTGCCAGCAGCTTAACAGCGGGTCTGGGGGAGACCCAGTACTTC.

This clonotype was observed at least ten times. The chain links TRBV29-1 to TRBJ2-2; maybe TRBD2 (5 bases). V shed 6 bases and J shed 5 bases, with 16 bases lying between them. This CDR3 has 14 residues. CDR1 and CDR2 from the germline V gene are SQVTM and ANQGSEA. The CDR3 nucleotides read TGCAGCGTCCCGAGTCGGGGAGTGACCGGGGAGCTGTTTTTT. Its translation is CSVPSRGVTGELFF.

This clonotype was counted many times. This chain links TRBV11-3 with TRBJ2-1; the D gene is possibly TRBD2 (6 bases). The ends were cut back, 3 bases at V and 10 bases at J, with 13 bases in the middle. Germline CDR1 reads SGHNT; CDR2 reads YENEEA. The CDR3 loop spans 13 amino acids. CDR3 region: CASSLGTLGEQFF. The CDR3 nucleotides read TGTGCCAGCAGCTTGGGGACTTTAGGCGAGCAGTTCTTC. Using reference TRBV11-3 and TRBJ2-1 for the parts outside the CDR3, the full variable domain is EAGVVQSPRYKIIEKKQPVAFWCNPISGHNTLYWYLQNLGQGPELLIRYENEEAVDDSQLPKDRFSAERLKGVDSTLKIQPAELGDSAVYLCASSLGTLGEQFFGPGTRLTVL.

This clonotype has a count of ten or more. This chain uses TRBV10-3 with TRBJ2-3; D possibly corresponds to TRBD2 (5 bases). The germline V and J ends were trimmed by 6 bases and 4 bases, with 14 bases remaining between them. CDR3 length: 14 residues. The germline V gene encodes CDR1 ENHRY and CDR2 SYGVKD. The CDR3 DNA reads as TGTGCCATCAGACCGGGGAAAGGGTCAGATACGCAGTATTTT. Protein: CAIRPGKGSDTQYF.